The 19 T cell receptor beta chains given below trace back to one sample, sequenced in a study of OX40 agonist ivuxolimab in advanced cancers. Measured with immunoSEQ multiplex PCR; TCRdb has only the in-frame clones, and not every one. This table has roughly 96,000 clones, approximately 84% appearing once. Sequenced here: CD4+ or CD8+ T cells sorted from blood, sampled in a trial of the OX40 agonist ivuxolimab. The receptors were sampled from an adult with an advanced solid tumor such as melanoma, head and neck, liver or kidney cancer.

The chain couples TRBV12-5 to TRBJ2-7; possible D gene TRBD2, 6 bases. Trimming left V 0 bases short and J 5 bases short, with 23 bases between. Germline V lookup: CDR1 LGHNT, CDR2 FRNRAP. The CDR3 runs to 18 residues. CDR3 residues: CASGLVLGVVPGAHEQYF. The CDR3 DNA reads TGTGCTAGTGGTTTGGTACTGGGGGTGGTCCCGGGAGCCCACGAGCAGTACTTC.

The chain carries TRBV5-4 and TRBJ2-2, with 8 bases identical to TRBD1. Germline V gene sequence: CDR1 SGHNT, CDR2 YYREEE (reference sequence). After removal of 4 bases from V and 0 bases from J, the junction contained 5 bases not matched to a gene. The CDR3 spans 16 residues. DNA for the CDR3: TGTGCCAGCAGCCGCGGACAGGGCGCGAACACCGGGGAGCTGTTTTTT. Translation gives CASSRGQGANTGELFF.

The chain links TRBV5-1 to TRBJ2-1, with TRBD2 identical over 11 bases. Germline CDR1 is SGHRS and CDR2 is YFSETQ. The CDR3 contains 17 residues. V lost 3 bases, J lost 6 bases, and 11 bases stayed unmatched. The chain's CDR3 is CASSYSPTSGGFNEQFF. Written as DNA, the CDR3 is TGCGCCAGCAGCTACAGCCCCACTAGCGGGGGTTTCAATGAGCAGTTCTTC.

This clone was seen just once. V and J are TRBV11-2 and TRBJ1-2; D possibly corresponds to TRBD1 (5 bases). V dropped 0 bases and J dropped 3 bases, with 8 bases sitting between them. Germline CDR1 reads SGHAT; CDR2 reads FQNNGV. The CDR3 totals 14 residues. In DNA form, the CDR3 reads TGTGCCAGCAGCTTAGAGCAGGGCGACTATGGCTACACCTTC. Amino acids: CASSLEQGDYGYTF. Full variable domain (remainder filled in from reference TRBV11-2 and TRBJ1-2): EAGVAQSPRYKIIEKRQSVAFWCNPISGHATLYWYQQILGQGPKLLIQFQNNGVVDDSQLPKDRFSAERLKGVDSTLKIQPAKLEDSAVYLCASSLEQGDYGYTFGSGTRLTVV.

The chain links TRBV19 to TRBJ1-2; D perhaps matches TRBD1 (5 bases). CDR1 LNHDA and CDR2 SQIVND come from the germline V gene (reference sequence). V lost 5 bases to trimming and J lost 4 bases, with 20 bases between them. The CDR3 length is 16 residues. CDR3 coding DNA: TGTGCCAGTAGTTTGGGCAAAGGGGCGGGTGGCTATGGCTACACCTTC. It encodes CASSLGKGAGGYGYTF.

The genes are TRBV23-1 and TRBJ2-3; the D gene is possibly TRBD1 (5 bases). TRBV23-1 is an open reading frame, and its role is uncertain. Trimming cost V 4 bases and J 2 bases, with 13 bases left between them. The length of the CDR3 is 15 residues. Here the CDR3 reads CASSPRRQSTDTQYF. The DNA for the CDR3 is TGCGCCAGCAGTCCAAGGAGACAGTCCACAGATACGCAGTATTTT.

The V and J genes are TRBV28 and TRBJ1-4, with D hard to call. The V gene's germline CDR1 is MDHEN and CDR2 SYDVKM. There are 14 residues in the CDR3. V was clipped by 4 bases and J by 0 bases, with 6 bases between them. This CDR3 reads CASSWVSTNEKLFF. In DNA, the CDR3 is TGTGCCAGCAGTTGGGTCTCAACTAATGAAAAACTGTTTTTT.

The chain recombines TRBV19 with TRBJ2-4, with D possibly being TRBD2 (6 bases). The CDR3 has 16 amino acids. V shed 8 bases and J shed 3 bases, with 20 bases lying between them. Germline values: CDR1 LNHDA, CDR2 SQIVND (reference sequence). The CDR3 DNA sequence: TGTGCCAGTGGGCTATCCAGGGTGGACTACAAAAACATTCAGTACTTC. It codes for CASGLSRVDYKNIQYF.

The chain combines TRBV7-9 with TRBJ2-5; D possibly uses TRBD1 or TRBD2 (7 bases each). This CDR3 comprises 14 residues. CDR1 and CDR2 (germline): SEHNR, FQNEAQ (reference sequence). Deletions cut 6 bases from V and 0 bases from J, with 11 bases between. This chain's CDR3 is CASSPGGDQETQYF. The CDR3 DNA sequence: TGTGCCAGCAGTCCAGGGGGGGACCAAGAGACCCAGTACTTC. The whole variable domain, remainder taken from reference TRBV7-9 and TRBJ2-5, is DTGVSQNPRHKITKRGQNVTFRCDPISEHNRLYWYRQTLGQGPEFLTYFQNEAQLEKSRLLSDRFSAERPKGSFSTLEIQRTEQGDSAMYLCASSPGGDQETQYFGPGTRLLVL.

This chain links TRBV10-2 with TRBJ2-1; no clear D. This CDR3 has 12 amino acids. The germline V and J ends were trimmed by 2 bases and 10 bases, with 9 bases remaining between them. CDR1 is WSHSY, CDR2 SAAADI, per germline. The CDR3 is CASSEVHFEQFF. In DNA form, the CDR3 reads TGCGCCAGCAGTGAGGTGCATTTCGAGCAGTTCTTC.

This chain connects TRBV6-5 to TRBJ2-1, with D maybe TRBD2 (5 bases). The CDR3 totals 13 residues. In germline, CDR1 is MNHEY, CDR2 SVGAGI. The germline V and J ends were trimmed by 7 bases and 6 bases, with 13 bases remaining between them. CDR3 sequence (DNA): TGTGCCAGCAAAGAGGCAGCGGTCAATGAGCAGTTCTTC. Protein product: CASKEAAVNEQFF.

The V gene is TRBV7-2, the J gene TRBJ1-5; D not certain. This CDR3 is 15 amino acids long. Between the trimmed V and J ends, which lost 1 base and 0 bases, there was a span of 7 bases. Per germline, CDR1 SGHTA and CDR2 FQGNSA. The CDR3 region is CASSLGPDSNQPQHF. The CDR3 nucleotides read TGTGCCAGCAGCTTAGGGCCGGATAGCAATCAGCCCCAGCATTTT.

V is TRBV6-1 and J is TRBJ1-2, with TRBD1 matching over 9 bases. The CDR3 is 16 amino acids. V gave up 4 bases and J gave up 0 bases; unmatched junction bases: 6. Germline V gives CDR1 MNHNS, CDR2 SASEGT. The CDR3 spells CASSGQGERANYGYTF. The DNA for the CDR3 is TGTGCCAGCAGTGGACAGGGGGAGAGAGCTAACTATGGCTACACCTTC.

The rearrangement uses TRBV29-1 and TRBJ2-5, with no clear D. The CDR3 totals 13 residues. Trimming left V 1 base short and J 5 bases short, with 11 bases between. Germline lookup yields CDR1 SQVTM and CDR2 ANQGSEA. The CDR3 protein is CSVEGPVGETQYF. CDR3 sequence (DNA): TGCAGCGTTGAAGGTCCAGTCGGGGAGACCCAGTACTTC.

The rearrangement joins TRBV7-2 to TRBJ2-5; D perhaps matches TRBD1 (5 bases). V was cut by 4 bases and J by 5 bases, with 8 bases left in between. The CDR3 is 12 amino acids. The V gene's germline CDR1 is SGHTA and CDR2 FQGNSA. CDR3 region: CASSSYRETQYF. CDR3 bases: TGTGCCAGCAGCTCGTACAGGGAGACCCAGTACTTC.

The chain couples TRBV5-1 to TRBJ2-7; TRBD1 is a possible D gene (5 bases). Germline CDR1 is SGHRS and CDR2 is YFSETQ. The ends were cut back, 4 bases at V and 0 bases at J, with 11 bases in the middle. The CDR3 contains 14 residues. CDR3 bases: TGCGCCAGCAGCATATTACAGGCCTCCTACGAGCAGTACTTC. Its translation: CASSILQASYEQYF.

The gene calls are TRBV19 and TRBJ1-2, with D possibly TRBD1 on 5 matching bases. Between the trimmed V and J ends, which lost 8 bases and 6 bases, there was a span of 16 bases. The CDR3 covers 13 residues. Germline assignment: CDR1 LNHDA and CDR2 SQIVND (reference sequence). CDR3 in DNA: TGTGCCAGTGTCGGCAGGGAAAGGAATGGCTACACCTTC. Protein sequence: CASVGRERNGYTF. Looking up the rest from reference TRBV19 and TRBJ1-2 gives the full variable domain: DGGITQSPKYLFRKEGQNVTLSCEQNLNHDAMYWYRQDPGQGLRLIYYSQIVNDFQKGDIAEGYSVSREKKESFPLTVTSAQKNPTAFYLCASVGRERNGYTFGSGTRLTVV.

A few counts support this clone. The rearrangement links TRBV29-1 to TRBJ2-7; D is ambiguous. Germline lookup yields CDR1 SQVTM and CDR2 ANQGSEA. The CDR3 extends over 11 amino acids. CDR3 in amino acids: CTPPHNYEQYF. CDR3 coding DNA: TGCACCCCCCCCCACAACTACGAGCAGTACTTC.

The V call is TRBV7-2, the J call TRBJ2-7; 11 nucleotides match TRBD2. J was trimmed by 0 bases and V by 5 bases; bases with no gene match: 3. The CDR3 is 15 amino acids. The V gene's germline CDR1 is SGHTA and CDR2 FQGNSA. The CDR3, as DNA: TGTGCCAGCAGCAAACTAGCGGGAGCCTCCTACGAGCAGTACTTC. Encoded protein: CASSKLAGASYEQYF.